This TCR beta chain was sequenced in a study of T cell responses to AZD1222 COVID-19 vaccine. General study findings and limits: Breadth and depth of Spike-specific TCRs rose after two AZD1222 doses. White British donors predominated, females outnumbered males, and clonal diversity was possibly underestimated.

Comments on this clone: Its antigen remains unidentified.

Some clones are missing from TCRdb's copy, which holds only in-frame ones; the method was immunoSEQ multiplex PCR. The sample contains roughly 270,000 clones, around 92% of which appear only once. The receptor's source is an adult who received the AZD1222 COVID-19 vaccine. The input for sequencing was peripheral blood, taken 28 days after the second AZD1222 dose.

CDR3 protein: CASSQDRANIMNTQYF. For the CDR3, the DNA is TGCGCCAGCAGCCAAGATCGGGCTAACATCATGAATACGCAGTATTTT. V and J are TRBV4-3 and TRBJ2-3; no reliable D call. Trimming stripped 0 bases from V and 7 bases from J, with 17 bases between. CDR3 length: 16 residues. Per germline, CDR1 LGHNA and CDR2 YSLEER.